This T cell receptor (beta chain) was identified in a study of shared clonotypes between healthy human individuals. Broader study findings: Shared across a few donors were around 5% of the naive CD4 clonotypes.

As to this clone: Antigen specificity is unknown.

CDR3 length: 15 amino acids. J lost 2 bases, V lost 4 bases, and 4 bases had no gene match. Germline CDR1 is SNHLY and CDR2 is FYNNEI. Deep was the level at which the assay was run. The table came from immunoSEQ multiplex PCR; TCRdb's copy has only in-frame clones and leaves some out. Altogether approximately 1.5 million clones are present, approximately 98% being singletons, with the ten largest covering approximately 0.44%. Input material: naive CD4+ T cells sorted from blood. Noted subset: CD45RA+ positively selected. The chain carries TRBV2 and TRBJ1-2, with TRBD1 identical over 10 bases. The receptor was derived from a man aged 25 to 40 in good health. The CDR3 sequence is CASSVPGQGNYGYTF. As DNA, the CDR3 is TGTGCCAGCAGTGTCCCGGGACAGGGGAACTATGGCTACACCTTC.